The 20 T cell receptor beta chains listed next were all sequenced from one sample in a study of cytomegalovirus exposure and HLA in healthy donors. 60 Vbeta and 13 Jbeta primers were used in PCR. TCRdb's copy holds only in-frame clones and misses some; the assay was immunoSEQ multiplex PCR. The sample lists roughly 80,000 clones, 67% occurring once. Material for sequencing was PBMCs. These receptors all come from a woman aged 45-65 years in good health and CMV-seropositive.

This chain links TRBV5-1 with TRBJ2-1, with TRBD1 matching over 9 bases. Germline CDR1 and CDR2: SGHRS and YFSETQ. The CDR3 runs 13 residues. Losses at the gene ends were 3 bases for V and 9 bases for J; bases not matched to a gene: 4. The CDR3 region has the DNA TGCGCCAGCAGCTCCGGGACAGGGATTGAGCAGTTCTTC. Amino acids: CASSSGTGIEQFF.

This clone occurred once. This chain uses TRBV9 with TRBJ2-2, with TRBD1 as a possible D gene (6 bases). From germline, CDR1 is SGDLS and CDR2 YYNGEE. The CDR3 loop spans 18 amino acids. V lost 0 bases and J 3 bases, leaving 18 bases between the germline ends. The CDR3 coding sequence is TGTGCCAGCAGCGTAGTAGTTCAGGGGTCCATAGACACCGGGGAGCTGTTTTTT. Translated: CASSVVVQGSIDTGELFF.

The chain recombines TRBV15 with TRBJ2-7; TRBD1 matches at 9 bases. The CDR3 totals 14 residues. V lost 3 bases to trimming and J lost 6 bases; unmatched junction nucleotides: 6. Germline V lookup: CDR1 LNHNV, CDR2 YYDKDF (reference sequence). The CDR3 DNA is TGTGCCACCAGCAGGGGGACAGGGAGGGCCGAGCAGTACGTC. It encodes CATSRGTGRAEQYV.

The chain links TRBV5-6 to TRBJ2-2; 7 bases match TRBD2. Germline CDR1 SGHDT, CDR2 YYEEEE. The CDR3 extends over 18 amino acids. V was pared by 5 bases and J by 4 bases, with 17 bases of the junction left unmatched. The CDR3 bases are TGTGCCAGCAGAGTGAGGGACTACCCGACCGGGGGCACCGGGGAGCTGTTTTTT. Encoded protein: CASRVRDYPTGGTGELFF.

This clone occurred once. The chain couples TRBV9 to TRBJ2-7, with D maybe TRBD1 (6 bases). Trimming stripped 3 bases from V and 6 bases from J, with 22 bases between. Germline CDR1 and CDR2: SGDLS and YYNGEE. CDR3 size: 16 residues. CDR3 sequence reads: CASSGTLAGESREQYF. CDR3 sequence (DNA): TGTGCCAGCAGCGGGACTTTGGCAGGGGAGAGTCGCGAGCAGTACTTC.

This clone was seen only a few times. V is TRBV10-1 and J is TRBJ1-1; D not certain. Germline V CDR1 and CDR2: WNHNN, SYGVQD (reference sequence). This CDR3 is 13 amino acids long. V was shortened by 3 bases and J by 10 bases, with 15 bases between the two germline ends. CDR3 nucleotides: TGCGCCAGCAGTGAATCTAGGCTAATTGCAGCTTTCTTT. It encodes CASSESRLIAAFF.

This clone was counted only a few times. The rearrangement joins TRBV5-1 to TRBJ1-2; D unclear. Germline lookup yields CDR1 SGHRS and CDR2 YFSETQ. The CDR3 covers 14 residues. Deletions cut 3 bases from V and 1 base from J, with 10 bases between. CDR3 residues: CASSSAGDNYGYTF. In nucleotides, the CDR3 is TGCGCCAGCAGCTCGGCAGGCGATAACTATGGCTACACCTTC.

This clone appeared once. V is TRBV4-1 and J is TRBJ2-3, with a tentative D call TRBD2 (5 bases). V lost 1 base and J lost 8, with 16 bases in between. Germline CDR1 and CDR2: MGHRA and YSYEKL. This CDR3 spans 15 amino acids. The DNA of the CDR3 is TGCGCCAGCAGCCAAGCTACCATACTAGGTGCTACGCAGTATTTT. It translates to CASSQATILGATQYF.

This chain links TRBV5-1 with TRBJ2-3; TRBD2 matches at 16 bases. The trim removed 4 bases at V and 4 bases at J, leaving 3 bases unmatched. This CDR3 comprises 16 residues. CDR1 and CDR2 from the germline V gene are SGHRS and YFSETQ. CDR3 nucleotides: TGCGCCAGCAGCAGCGGGACTAGCGGGGGGGCAGATACGCAGTATTTT. This gives the protein CASSSGTSGGADTQYF. Using reference TRBV5-1 and TRBJ2-3 for the parts outside the CDR3, the full variable domain is KAGVTQTPRYLIKTRGQQVTLSCSPISGHRSVSWYQQTPGQGLQFLFEYFSETQRNKGNFPGRFSGRQFSNSRSEMNVSTLELGDSALYLCASSSGTSGGADTQYFGPGTRLTVL.

V and J are TRBV19 and TRBJ1-2; TRBD1 agrees at 9 bases. The V gene end was trimmed by 5 bases and the J gene end by 7 bases; junction bases not matched to a gene: 2. The CDR3 runs to 12 residues. Germline V gives CDR1 LNHDA, CDR2 SQIVND (reference sequence). CDR3 in amino acids: CASSPTGGGYTF. CDR3 bases: TGTGCCAGTAGTCCGACAGGGGGTGGCTACACCTTC.

V and J are TRBV11-2 and TRBJ2-7; 8 bases align to TRBD1. The V gene's germline CDR1 is SGHAT and CDR2 FQNNGV. V dropped 5 bases and J dropped 3; count of bases not matched to a gene: 9. The CDR3 loop spans 15 amino acids. The chain's CDR3 is CASSPDRDPYYEQYV. DNA for the CDR3: TGTGCCAGCAGCCCGGACAGGGACCCTTACTACGAGCAGTACGTC.

This clone was counted once. The chain uses TRBV5-5 and TRBJ1-1, with TRBD1 identical over 7 bases. The CDR3 is 14 residues long. J was trimmed by 5 bases and V by 2 bases; bases with no gene match: 6. Germline CDR1 is SGHKS and CDR2 is YYEKEE (reference sequence). In DNA, the CDR3 is TGTGCCAGCAGCTTCGACAGGGTGGGAACTGAAGCTTTCTTT. Translating it yields CASSFDRVGTEAFF. The full variable domain, its missing parts supplied by reference TRBV5-5 and TRBJ1-1, is DAGVTQSPTHLIKTRGQQVTLRCSPISGHKSVSWYQQVLGQGPQFIFQYYEKEERGRGNFPDRFSARQFPNYSSELNVNALLLGDSALYLCASSFDRVGTEAFFGQGTRLTVV.

This clone was counted a few times. V is TRBV27 and J is TRBJ1-5, with 10 bases fitting TRBD1. CDR1 is MNHEY and CDR2 is SMNVEV in the germline V gene (reference sequence). The junction had 16 bases not matched to a gene; V was cut back by 5 bases and J by 6 bases. The CDR3 has 18 amino acids. CDR3 bases: TGTGCCAGCAGTCCTCGGACAGGGGGGGTTCGCGGAGGTCAGCCCCAGCATTTT. The encoded protein is CASSPRTGGVRGGQPQHF.

CDR3 residues: CASAARTSGIYEQYF. CDR3 in DNA: TGTGCCAGCGCCGCGCGGACTAGCGGGATTTACGAGCAGTACTTC. The chain couples TRBV5-4 to TRBJ2-7; 12 bases match TRBD2. The CDR3 covers 15 residues. Germline V gene lookup returns CDR1 SGHNT and CDR2 YYREEE (reference sequence). V lost 7 bases, J lost 4 bases, and 9 bases stayed unmatched.

This clone was recorded a few times. The V gene is TRBV5-1, the J gene TRBJ2-2; D uncertain. The length of the CDR3 is 14 residues. Germline CDR1 and CDR2: SGHRS and YFSETQ. Between the trimmed V and J ends, which lost 1 base and 2 bases, there was a span of 6 bases. CDR3 amino acids: CASSLTRNTGELFF. The CDR3 DNA is TGCGCCAGCAGCTTGACGAGAAACACCGGGGAGCTGTTTTTT.

Written as DNA, the CDR3 is TGCGCCAGCAGCTCGGTGACAGGCACCAGTGAAGCTTTCTTT. Translating gives CASSSVTGTSEAFF. The chain carries TRBV5-1 and TRBJ1-1; D possibly corresponds to TRBD1 (6 bases). The CDR3 runs 14 residues. Trimming left V 3 bases short and J 7 bases short, with 16 bases between. The germline gives CDR1 SGHRS, CDR2 YFSETQ.

This clone was picked up a small number of times. CDR3 region: CASSAGQFYTEAFF. In DNA form, the CDR3 reads TGTGCCAGCAGCGCGGGACAGTTTTACACTGAAGCTTTCTTT. The rearrangement links TRBV4-2 to TRBJ1-1; TRBD1 matches at 7 bases. Germline CDR1 is LGHNA and CDR2 is YNFKEQ. The trim removed 5 bases at V and 3 bases at J, leaving 6 bases unmatched. This CDR3 has 14 residues.

The V and J genes are TRBV9 and TRBJ2-3; 11 nucleotides match TRBD1. After removal of 4 bases from V and 4 bases from J, the junction contained 8 bases not matched to a gene. The CDR3 totals 16 residues. From germline, CDR1 is SGDLS and CDR2 YYNGEE. The chain's CDR3 is CASSPSGTGGADTQYF. CDR3 coding DNA: TGTGCCAGCAGCCCCTCCGGGACAGGGGGGGCAGATACGCAGTATTTT.

The chain employs TRBV28 and TRBJ1-5; D remains ambiguous. The CDR3 covers 13 residues. With 2 bases removed from V and 7 bases from J, the gap between germline ends came to 9 bases. Germline V CDR1 and CDR2: MDHEN, SYDVKM. The CDR3 coding sequence is TGTGCCAGCAGTTTAGGTTGGAGCCAGCCCCAGCATTTT. It encodes CASSLGWSQPQHF.

The rearrangement links TRBV2 to TRBJ2-1; a possible D gene is TRBD1 (5 bases). Trimming removed 7 bases at V and 5 bases at J, with 15 bases between. The CDR3 consists of 14 residues. CDR1 SNHLY and CDR2 FYNNEI come from the germline V gene. In DNA form, the CDR3 reads TGTGCCAGCACGGCGGACACAAACCACAATGAGCAGTTCTTC. Translating it yields CASTADTNHNEQFF.